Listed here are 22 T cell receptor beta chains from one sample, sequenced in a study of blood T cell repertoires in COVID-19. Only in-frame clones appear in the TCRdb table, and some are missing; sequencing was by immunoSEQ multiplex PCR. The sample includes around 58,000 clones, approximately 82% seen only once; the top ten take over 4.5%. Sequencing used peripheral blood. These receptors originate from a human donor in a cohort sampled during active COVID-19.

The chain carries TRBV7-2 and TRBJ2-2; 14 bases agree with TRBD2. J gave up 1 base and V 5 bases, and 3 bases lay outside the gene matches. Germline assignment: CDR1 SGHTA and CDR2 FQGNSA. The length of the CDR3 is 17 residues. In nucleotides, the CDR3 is TGTGCCAGCAGCCGTGGACTAGCGGGGGGGAACACCGGGGAGCTGTTTTTT. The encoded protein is CASSRGLAGGNTGELFF.

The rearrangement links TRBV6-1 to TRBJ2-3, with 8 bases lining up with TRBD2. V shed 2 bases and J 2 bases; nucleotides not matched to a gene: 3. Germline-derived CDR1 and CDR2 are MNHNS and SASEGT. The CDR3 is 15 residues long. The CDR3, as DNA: TGTGCCAGCAGTGAACTAGCGGGCACCACAGATACGCAGTATTTT. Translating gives CASSELAGTTDTQYF.

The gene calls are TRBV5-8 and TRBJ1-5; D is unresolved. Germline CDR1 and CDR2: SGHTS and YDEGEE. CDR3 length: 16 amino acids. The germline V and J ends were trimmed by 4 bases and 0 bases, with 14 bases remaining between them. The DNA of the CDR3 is TGTGCCAGCAGCGTTCTGGGCAGCCATAGCAATCAGCCCCAGCATTTT. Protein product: CASSVLGSHSNQPQHF. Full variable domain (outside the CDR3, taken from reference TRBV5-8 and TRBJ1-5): EAGVTQSPTHLIKTRGQQATLRCSPISGHTSVYWYQQALGLGLQFLLWYDEGEERNRGNFPPRFSGRQFPNYSSELNVNALELEDSALYLCASSVLGSHSNQPQHFGDGTRLSIL.

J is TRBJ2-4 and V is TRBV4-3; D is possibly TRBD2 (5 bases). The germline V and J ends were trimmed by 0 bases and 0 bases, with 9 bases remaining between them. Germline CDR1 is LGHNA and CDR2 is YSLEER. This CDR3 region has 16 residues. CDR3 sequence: CASSQDVGVAKNIQYF. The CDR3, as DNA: TGCGCCAGCAGCCAAGATGTCGGGGTAGCCAAAAACATTCAGTACTTC.

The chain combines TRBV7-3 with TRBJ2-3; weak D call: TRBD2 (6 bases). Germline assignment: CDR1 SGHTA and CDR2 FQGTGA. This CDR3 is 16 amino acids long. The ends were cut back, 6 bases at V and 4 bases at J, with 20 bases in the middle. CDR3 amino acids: CASRLGTSKGADTQYF. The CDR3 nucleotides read TGTGCCAGCAGGTTGGGGACTTCAAAAGGTGCAGATACGCAGTATTTT.

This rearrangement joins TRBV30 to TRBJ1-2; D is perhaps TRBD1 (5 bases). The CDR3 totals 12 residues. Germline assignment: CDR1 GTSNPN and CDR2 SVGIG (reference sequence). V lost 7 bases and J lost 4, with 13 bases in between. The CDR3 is CAFRDSFYGYTF. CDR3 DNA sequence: TGTGCCTTCCGAGACAGTTTCTATGGCTACACCTTC.

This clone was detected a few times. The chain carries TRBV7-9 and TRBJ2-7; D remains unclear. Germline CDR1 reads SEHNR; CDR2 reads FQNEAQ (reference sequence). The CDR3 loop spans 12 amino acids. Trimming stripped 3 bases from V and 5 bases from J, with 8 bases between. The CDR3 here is CASSFHGHEQYF. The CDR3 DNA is TGTGCCAGCAGCTTTCATGGCCACGAGCAGTACTTC.

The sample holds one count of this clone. CDR3 protein: CASSSPGRGSDTQYF. In DNA, the CDR3 is TGTGCCAGCAGCTCCCCGGGGCGGGGTTCAGATACGCAGTATTTT. This chain uses TRBV3-1 (or the pseudogene TRBV3-2) with TRBJ2-3, with D perhaps TRBD2 (6 bases). V dropped 5 bases and J dropped 4 bases, with 16 bases sitting between them. Germline lookup yields CDR1 LGHDT and CDR2 YNNKEL (reference sequence). The CDR3 covers 15 residues.

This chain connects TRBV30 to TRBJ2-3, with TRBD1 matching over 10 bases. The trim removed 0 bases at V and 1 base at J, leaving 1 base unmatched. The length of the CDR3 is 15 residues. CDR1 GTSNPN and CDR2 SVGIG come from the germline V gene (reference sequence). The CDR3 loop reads CAWSVGTGGTDTQYF. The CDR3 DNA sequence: TGTGCCTGGAGTGTTGGGACAGGGGGCACAGATACGCAGTATTTT.

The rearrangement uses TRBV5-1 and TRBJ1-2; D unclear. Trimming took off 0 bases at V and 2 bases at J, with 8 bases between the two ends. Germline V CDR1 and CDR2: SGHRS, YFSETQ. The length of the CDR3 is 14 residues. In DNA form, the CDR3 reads TGCGCCAGCAGCTTGGGTACAGAGAACTATGGCTACACCTTC. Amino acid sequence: CASSLGTENYGYTF.

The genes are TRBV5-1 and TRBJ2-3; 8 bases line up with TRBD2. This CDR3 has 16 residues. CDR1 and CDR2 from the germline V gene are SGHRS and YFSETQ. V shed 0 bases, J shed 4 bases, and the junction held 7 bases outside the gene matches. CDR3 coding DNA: TGCGCCAGCAGCTTGGTGCTTAGCGGGGATTCAGATACGCAGTATTTT. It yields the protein CASSLVLSGDSDTQYF. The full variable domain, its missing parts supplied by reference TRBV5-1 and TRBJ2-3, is KAGVTQTPRYLIKTRGQQVTLSCSPISGHRSVSWYQQTPGQGLQFLFEYFSETQRNKGNFPGRFSGRQFSNSRSEMNVSTLELGDSALYLCASSLVLSGDSDTQYFGPGTRLTVL.

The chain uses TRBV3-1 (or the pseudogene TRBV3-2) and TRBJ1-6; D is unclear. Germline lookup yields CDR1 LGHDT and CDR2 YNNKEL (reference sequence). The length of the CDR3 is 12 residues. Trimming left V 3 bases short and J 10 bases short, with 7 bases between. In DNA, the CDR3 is TGTGCCAGCAGCCAGACCGGGTCACCCCTCCACTTT. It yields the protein CASSQTGSPLHF.

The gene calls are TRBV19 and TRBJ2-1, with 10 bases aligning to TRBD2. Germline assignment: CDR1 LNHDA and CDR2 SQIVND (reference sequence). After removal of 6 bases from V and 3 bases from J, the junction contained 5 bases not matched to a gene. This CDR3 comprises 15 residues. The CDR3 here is CASSLTSGDYNEQFF. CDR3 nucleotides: TGTGCCAGTAGCTTAACTAGCGGGGACTACAATGAGCAGTTCTTC.

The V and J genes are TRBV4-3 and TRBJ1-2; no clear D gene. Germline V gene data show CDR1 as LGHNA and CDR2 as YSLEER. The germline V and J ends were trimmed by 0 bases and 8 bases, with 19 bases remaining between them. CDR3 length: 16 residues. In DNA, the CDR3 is TGCGCCAGCAGCCAAGATGACACAGCCGTTCGGGGAGGCTACACCTTC. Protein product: CASSQDDTAVRGGYTF.

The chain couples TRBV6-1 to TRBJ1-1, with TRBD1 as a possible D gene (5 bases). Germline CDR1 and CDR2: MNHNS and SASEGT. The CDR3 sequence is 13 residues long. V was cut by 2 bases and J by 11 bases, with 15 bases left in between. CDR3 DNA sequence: TGTGCCAGCAGTGAAAGGCGGTCGGGGGACGCTTTCTTT. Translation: CASSERRSGDAFF.

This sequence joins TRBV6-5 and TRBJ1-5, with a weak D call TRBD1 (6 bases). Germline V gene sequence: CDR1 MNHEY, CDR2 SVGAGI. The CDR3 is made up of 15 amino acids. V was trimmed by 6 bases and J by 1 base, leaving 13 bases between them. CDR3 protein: CASRVSGTSNQPQHF. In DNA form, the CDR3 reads TGTGCCAGCAGAGTGTCCGGGACAAGCAATCAGCCCCAGCATTTT.

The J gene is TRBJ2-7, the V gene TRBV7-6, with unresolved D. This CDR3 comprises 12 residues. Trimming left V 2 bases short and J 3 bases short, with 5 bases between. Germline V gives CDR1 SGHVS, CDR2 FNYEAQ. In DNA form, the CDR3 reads TGTGCCAGCAGCTTAAACGGCTACGAGCAGTACTTC. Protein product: CASSLNGYEQYF.

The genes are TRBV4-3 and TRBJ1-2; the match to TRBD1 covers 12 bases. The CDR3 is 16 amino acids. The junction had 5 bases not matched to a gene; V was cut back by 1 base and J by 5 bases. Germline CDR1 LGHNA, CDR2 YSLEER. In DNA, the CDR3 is TGCGCCAGCAGCCAAGGTGGGACAGGGGGCAGGTATGGCTACACCTTC. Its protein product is CASSQGGTGGRYGYTF.

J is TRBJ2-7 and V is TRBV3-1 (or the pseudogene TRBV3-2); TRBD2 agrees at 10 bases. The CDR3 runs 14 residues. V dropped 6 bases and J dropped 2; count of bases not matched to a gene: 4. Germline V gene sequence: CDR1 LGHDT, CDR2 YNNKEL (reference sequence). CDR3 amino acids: CASSTSGGAYEQYF. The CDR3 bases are TGTGCCAGCAGTACAAGCGGGGGGGCCTACGAGCAGTACTTC.

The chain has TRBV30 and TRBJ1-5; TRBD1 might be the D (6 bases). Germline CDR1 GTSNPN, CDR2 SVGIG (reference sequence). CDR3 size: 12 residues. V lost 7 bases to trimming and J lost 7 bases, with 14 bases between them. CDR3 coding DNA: TGTGCCTACCGGACAGAATCACAGCCCCAGCATTTT. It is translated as CAYRTESQPQHF.

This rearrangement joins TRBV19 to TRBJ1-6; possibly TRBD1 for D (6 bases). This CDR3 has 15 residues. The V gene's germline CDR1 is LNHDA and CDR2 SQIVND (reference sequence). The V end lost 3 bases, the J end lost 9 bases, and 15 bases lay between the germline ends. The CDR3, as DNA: TGTGCCAGTAGTATGGGGGGGACACCCGGTTCACCCCTCCACTTT. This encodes CASSMGGTPGSPLHF.

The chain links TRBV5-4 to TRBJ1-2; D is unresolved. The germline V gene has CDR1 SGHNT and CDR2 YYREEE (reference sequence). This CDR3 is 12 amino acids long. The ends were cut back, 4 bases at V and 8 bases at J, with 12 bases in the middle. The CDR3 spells CASSPNSDGYTF. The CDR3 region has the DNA TGTGCCAGCAGCCCGAATAGCGACGGCTACACCTTC.